The 27 T cell receptor beta chains below were found in one sample sequenced in a study of tumor-infiltrating lymphocytes in primary liver carcinoma. From about 0.45 ug total RNA, TCR beta cDNA was generated with a primer in the constant region. A slightly modified ARM-PCR protocol with three nested multiplex PCR rounds produced these TCR beta libraries. The first two PCR rounds, roughly 10 cycles each, used TRBV1-TRBV30 forward primers and a C-beta reverse primer. TCRdb re-derived calls from the multiplex PCR reads in MiXCR, one entry per CDR3 protein. The data hold 90,000 to 140,000 distinct CDR3 sequences, with approximately 78% observed a single time. From roughly 18-30 mg of unsorted bulk tissue, DNA and RNA were co-extracted together. Specimen: liver tumor tissue from sampling region 3. Subset noted: tumor region T3, left-lateral pole. The receptor set was obtained from a man aged 40-49 years with primary liver carcinoma and hepatitis B virus infection.

Concerning this clonotype itself: Compared with germline, one end of the junction differs, possibly owing to a read error. The CDR3 DNA reads as TGTGCCTCCAGTGATTCCGGGACTAGCGGTTACACTGAGCAGTTCTTC. This sequence encodes CASSDSGTSGYTEQFF. The chain has TRBV24-1 and TRBJ2-1; 11 bases line up with TRBD2. The germline CDR1 and CDR2 sequences are KGHDR and SFDVKD. This CDR3 region has 16 residues.

The rearrangement joins TRBV10-1 to TRBJ2-1, with 7 bases identical to TRBD1. Losses at the gene ends were 0 bases for V and 14 bases for J; bases not matched to a gene: 22. Germline CDR1 reads WNHNN; CDR2 reads SYGVQD (reference sequence). The CDR3 extends over 18 amino acids. The DNA of the CDR3 is TGCGCCAGCAGTGAGTCGAAGACAGGGTCCGTGGCCAACAATAAGAAGTTCTTC. Translating gives CASSESKTGSVANNKKFF.

About this clonotype itself: An end of the junction does not agree with germline; a read error may underlie this. The rearrangement uses TRBV28 and TRBJ2-1; possibly TRBD2 for D (5 bases). Germline loops: CDR1 MDHEN, CDR2 SYDVKM. The CDR3 spans 14 residues. The CDR3 loop reads CAGSFGREGDEQFF. For the CDR3, the DNA is TGTGCCGGCAGTTTCGGGCGCGAGGGCGATGAGCAGTTCTTC.

The chain couples TRBV6-6 to TRBJ1-1; D is unresolved. Trimming shortened V by 9 bases and J by 1 base, and 18 bases separated the two germline ends. Germline V gene lookup returns CDR1 MNHNY and CDR2 SVGAGI (reference sequence). CDR3 length equals 15 residues. The CDR3 region has the DNA TGTGCCAGGAGTGAAGCAGTCTACGCGAACACTGAAGCTTTCTTT. Encoded protein: CARSEAVYANTEAFF.

This clonotype showed up just once. Germline is not matched at one junction end, which may reflect a read error. The chain carries TRBV6-6 and TRBJ2-5, with TRBD1 as a possible D gene (6 bases). The germline V gene has CDR1 MNHNY and CDR2 SVGAGI (reference sequence). The CDR3 is made up of 13 amino acids. CDR3 sequence reads: CASSPNRVETLYF. The CDR3 DNA reads TGTGCCAGCAGCCCGAACAGGGTTGAGACCCTGTACTTC.

This clonotype was counted once. The chain has TRBV6-2 or TRBV6-3 and TRBJ1-2; possibly TRBD1 for D (6 bases). The length of the CDR3 is 16 residues. V lost 1 base to trimming and J lost 8 bases, with 20 bases between them. Germline V gene lookup returns CDR1 MNHEY and CDR2 SVGEGT. CDR3 sequence reads: CASSYFPDRLLSGYTF. In DNA, the CDR3 is TGTGCCAGCAGTTACTTCCCGGACAGACTTCTATCAGGCTACACCTTC.

The chain couples TRBV6-2 or TRBV6-3 to TRBJ1-5; D is undetermined. CDR3 length equals 14 residues. Germline CDR1 reads MNHEY; CDR2 reads SVGEGT. V shed 8 bases and J shed 4 bases, with 15 bases lying between them. CDR3 in DNA: TGTGCCAGCGCTTTTCAGTCACCAAATCAGCCCCAGCATTTT. Translating gives CASAFQSPNQPQHF.

As concerns this clonotype: In this CDR3 the conserved last residue, phenylalanine or tryptophan, is missing, so a read error is likely. The chain combines TRBV4-1 with TRBJ2-3, with 13 nucleotides matching TRBD2. The CDR3 loop spans 17 amino acids. Germline CDR1 is MGHRA and CDR2 is YSYEKL. The CDR3 sequence is CASSQDRTSGSTDTQYL. CDR3 nucleotides: TGCGCCAGCAGCCAAGATCGGACTAGCGGGAGCACAGATACACAGTATTTA.

This sequence joins TRBV28 and TRBJ2-7; 9 nucleotides match TRBD1. TRBJ2-1 matches the DNA end more closely, so the J call is doubtful. The V gene's germline CDR1 is MDHEN and CDR2 SYDVKM. The CDR3 is 12 amino acids. CDR3 coding DNA: TGTGCCGGCGTGGGACAGGGCCACGAGCAGTTCTTC. This gives the protein CAGVGQGHEQFF.

Remarks on this clonotype: The junction shows a germline mismatch at one end, possibly a read error. The chain combines TRBV29-1 with TRBJ2-5; TRBD1 matches at 8 bases. The CDR3 covers 15 residues. Germline V CDR1 and CDR2: SQVTM, ANQGSEA. For the CDR3, the DNA is TGCAGCATTGAAGCGGGCAGGGGGCGAGCAAAGACCCAGTACTTC. This gives the protein CSIEAGRGRAKTQYF.

J is TRBJ2-1 and V is TRBV7-8, with 9 bases aligning to TRBD2. CDR1 is SGHVS and CDR2 is FQNEAQ in the germline V gene. The CDR3 extends over 20 amino acids. With 7 bases clipped from V and 4 bases from J, the junction kept 23 bases outside the gene matches. The CDR3 region is CASISRGSGLAGGAYNEQFF. The CDR3 nucleotides read TGTGCCAGCATCTCCCGAGGGTCGGGACTAGCAGGGGGGGCTTACAATGAGCAGTTCTTC.

Concerning this clonotype itself: Relative to the germline gene, one junction end is altered; a read error may explain this. V gene TRBV24-1 combines with J gene TRBJ2-7, with D unresolved. This CDR3 has 14 amino acids. Germline V gene data show CDR1 as KGHDR and CDR2 as SFDVKD. In DNA form, the CDR3 reads TGTACCACCAGTCGCGTGAAGAGCTCCTACGAGCAGTACTTC. This encodes CTTSRVKSSYEQYF.

The chain couples TRBV29-1 to TRBJ2-1, with D tentatively TRBD2 (6 bases). V lost 5 bases to trimming and J lost 16 bases, with 21 bases between them. CDR3 size: 12 residues. The germline V gene encodes CDR1 SQVTM and CDR2 ANQGSEA. Here the CDR3 reads CSVSHPLRTIFF. CDR3 DNA: TGCAGCGTTTCTCACCCGCTTCGGACTATTTTCTTC.

This clonotype has ten or more counts. The J gene is TRBJ2-3, the V gene TRBV6-4; D gene ambiguous. Trimming took off 7 bases at V and 6 bases at J, with 14 bases between the two ends. Germline V lookup: CDR1 MRHNA, CDR2 SNTAGT. The CDR3 length is 13 residues. DNA of the CDR3: TGTGCCAGCACTTCGGCGCCCGGGGATACGCAGTATTTT. Protein sequence: CASTSAPGDTQYF.

Remarks on this clonotype: One end of the junction fails to match germline, which may point to a read error. This rearrangement joins TRBV11-1 to TRBJ2-4; D is possibly TRBD1 or TRBD2 (5 bases each). CDR1 and CDR2 (germline): SGHAT, FQDESV (reference sequence). CDR3 length: 17 amino acids. CDR3 residues: CASSFPGINGTKNIRNF. In DNA, the CDR3 is TGTGCCAGCAGCTTTCCCGGGATTAACGGGACCAAAAACATTCGGAACTTC.

A word on this clonotype: Its ends do not fully match the called genes, so a read error is possible. The V gene is TRBV11-3, the J gene TRBJ2-5; the match to TRBD2 covers 14 bases. The CDR3 has 17 residues. Germline CDR1 SGHNT, CDR2 YENEEA. This CDR3 reads CASSFGTSGSPWETQYF. The CDR3 bases are TGTGCTAGCAGCTTTGGGACTAGCGGGAGTCCTTGGGAGACCCAGTACTTT.

For this clonotype: It is likely a read error, because the conserved phenylalanine at the end of the CDR3 is missing. The chain couples TRBV5-1 to TRBJ2-5; a possible D gene is TRBD2 (5 bases). Germline CDR1 and CDR2: SGHRS and YFSETQ. This CDR3 is built from 15 residues. The CDR3 loop is CTSSLGALRQETQYL. CDR3 in DNA: TGCACCAGCAGCTTGGGAGCCCTCCGCCAAGAGACCCAGTACTTA.

The chain uses TRBV12-3 or TRBV12-4 and TRBJ2-3; tentative D call: TRBD2 (6 bases). V lost 4 bases to trimming and J lost 1 base, with 12 bases between them. The CDR3 consists of 15 residues. CDR3 loop: CASSSGSGRTDTQYF. The CDR3 DNA reads TGTGCCAGCAGTTCTGGGAGCGGGCGCACAGATACGCAGTATTTT.

A remark on this clonotype: With a much larger clone just one base away, this may be a read error. The rearrangement joins TRBV28 to TRBJ2-5; D is perhaps TRBD1 or TRBD2 (5 bases each). In germline, CDR1 is MDHEN, CDR2 SYDVKM. The CDR3 has 12 amino acids. DNA for the CDR3: TGTGCCAGCGGGGGTCCTCAAGAGACCAAGTACTTC. This encodes CASGGPQETKYF.

In regard to this clonotype: No conserved phenylalanine or tryptophan is present at the end of the CDR3, so a read error is the likely explanation. The V and J genes are TRBV10-3 and TRBJ2-1; tentatively, D is TRBD1 or TRBD2 (6 bases each). The CDR3 contains 15 residues. Germline V gene lookup returns CDR1 ENHRY and CDR2 SYGVKD. The CDR3 reads CAISEQDKGGDEQFL. As DNA, the CDR3 is TGTGCTATCAGTGAGCAGGATAAGGGGGGTGATGAGCAGTTCTTA.

Comment on this clonotype: At one end, the junction sequence differs from germline, possibly due to a read error. The CDR3 bases are TGCAGCATCGCACGTGGACAGAGGGGTAGCTACGATCAGTACTTC. Encoded protein: CSIARGQRGSYDQYF. This sequence joins TRBV29-1 and TRBJ2-7, with TRBD1 as a possible D gene (6 bases). CDR3 length equals 15 residues. Germline V gene sequence: CDR1 SQVTM, CDR2 ANQGSEA.

As regards this clonotype: One junction end does not reproduce the germline sequence, and a read error may be involved. The chain couples TRBV6-1 to TRBJ2-2; D is unresolved. The germline V gene encodes CDR1 MNHNS and CDR2 SASEGT. CDR3 length: 16 residues. This CDR3 is CANSEVPINLPGELFF. Here the CDR3 DNA reads TGTGCCAACAGTGAAGTCCCCATTAACTTACCCGGGGAGCTGTTTTTT.

With respect to this clonotype: The junction departs from germline at one end; a sequencing error may be responsible. V gene TRBV5-4 combines with J gene TRBJ1-6; D is uncertain. The germline V gene has CDR1 SGHNT and CDR2 YYREEE (reference sequence). This CDR3 region has 12 residues. This CDR3 reads CASSHDNSSLHF. The CDR3 DNA is TGTGCCAGTAGCCACGATAATTCATCCCTCCACTTT.

At least ten counts were recorded for this clonotype. This chain links TRBV24-1 with TRBJ2-1, with 11 bases matching TRBD2. The CDR3 is 16 amino acids. Looked up from germline, CDR1 is KGHDR and CDR2 is SFDVKD. V shed 2 bases and J 4 bases; nucleotides not matched to a gene: 3. CDR3 nucleotide sequence: TGTGCCACCAGTGATTCCGGGACTAGCGGTTACAATGAGCAGTTCTTC. Protein: CATSDSGTSGYNEQFF.

As concerns this clonotype: One end of the junction is discordant with germline, which a read error may explain. The chain combines TRBV11-1 with TRBJ2-5; D gene ambiguous. Looked up from germline, CDR1 is SGHAT and CDR2 is FQDESV (reference sequence). CDR3 size: 12 residues. The CDR3 reads CASSSDALTHYF. The DNA of the CDR3 is TGTGCAAGCAGCTCTGACGCTCTGACCCACTACTTC.

A word on this clonotype: At one end, the junction sequence differs from germline, possibly due to a read error. The chain uses TRBV11-2 and TRBJ2-3; D tentatively reads TRBD1 or TRBD2 (6 bases each). The germline V gene encodes CDR1 SGHAT and CDR2 FQNNGV. The CDR3 has 19 residues. CDR3 loop: CASSRPPRLEGERTDTLYF. Written as DNA, the CDR3 is TGTGCCAGCAGCCGACCGCCGAGACTAGAGGGAGAGAGGACAGATACGCTGTATTTT.

Comment on this clonotype: The junction departs from the called germline gene at one end, perhaps through a read error. The genes are TRBV5-4 and TRBJ2-5; D may correspond to TRBD1 or TRBD2 (5 bases each). The CDR3 loop spans 15 amino acids. Germline CDR1 reads SGHNT; CDR2 reads YYREEE (reference sequence). CDR3 sequence (DNA): TGTGCAAGCGGCTTGAACGGGGACGGCCAAGAGACCCATTACTTC. This encodes CASGLNGDGQETHYF.